Below, 22 T cell receptor beta chains from the same sample are listed, as sequenced in a study of cytomegalovirus exposure and HLA in healthy donors (dated by TCRdb to about 2017). Receptors were amplified or captured by the immunoSEQ multiplex PCR assay. For the multiplex PCR, a mixture combining 60 forward primers for TCR Vbeta segments and 13 reverse primers for TCR Jbeta segments was used. In TCRdb, the immuneACCESS table is reduced to in-frame sequences with V and J assigned. These tables do not hold every clone; where another copy was compared, an unresolved V gene accounts for under half, and the others remain unexplained. The sample includes around 170,000 clones, with about four fifths observed a single time. The ten top clones hold 1.5% to 2% of the sample. The sample taken for sequencing was PBMCs. The source is a woman aged 25 to 39 in good health and CMV-seronegative.

This clone has only one observation. The identical CDR3 is also encoded by other nucleotide sequences in the sample. This chain links TRBV30 with TRBJ1-1; 8 bases map to TRBD1. The CDR3 is made up of 13 amino acids. Germline loops: CDR1 GTSNPN, CDR2 SVGIG (reference sequence). V trimming: 5 bases; J trimming: 0 bases; junction bases outside the gene matches: 2. The CDR3 bases are TGTGCCTGGGACAGGGGCTTGAACACTGAAGCTTTCTTT. Amino acids: CAWDRGLNTEAFF.

This clone was recorded once. The chain employs TRBV4-2 and TRBJ2-7; TRBD1 matches 12 bases. The CDR3 loop spans 18 amino acids. Trimming at V came to 0 bases and at J to 3 bases, leaving 9 bases not matched to a gene. Germline V gene lookup returns CDR1 LGHNA and CDR2 YNFKEQ. CDR3 coding DNA: TGTGCCAGCAGCCAAGATGAACCCGGGACAGGGGGCTTCTACGAGCAGTACTTC. This codes for CASSQDEPGTGGFYEQYF.

In this sample, this clone turned up once. The rearrangement uses TRBV4-1 and TRBJ1-2; D not certain. The CDR3 has 15 residues. The germline V and J ends were trimmed by 0 bases and 5 bases, with 13 bases remaining between them. Germline values: CDR1 MGHRA, CDR2 YSYEKL. Written as DNA, the CDR3 is TGCGCCAGCAGCCAAGATGGCAAAAGATGGTATGGCTACACCTTC. Its protein product is CASSQDGKRWYGYTF.

CDR3 region: CASSGDRGRGSPLHF. The CDR3 DNA follows: TGTGCCAGCAGTGGCGACAGGGGGCGAGGATCACCCCTCCACTTT. The J gene is TRBJ1-6, the V gene TRBV25-1; 10 nucleotides align to TRBD1. The CDR3 length is 15 residues. Trimming at V came to 4 bases and at J to 10 bases, leaving 7 bases not matched to a gene. Germline V gene lookup returns CDR1 MGHDK and CDR2 SYGVNS.

The genes are TRBV6-5 and TRBJ2-5; tentatively, D is TRBD1 (6 bases). This CDR3 spans 13 amino acids. CDR1 is MNHEY, CDR2 SVGAGI, per germline. The V end lost 5 bases, the J end lost 5 bases, and 12 bases lay between the germline ends. The CDR3: CASSPQGLETQYF. The CDR3 nucleotides are TGTGCCAGCAGTCCACAGGGTTTGGAGACCCAGTACTTC.

V gene TRBV21-1 combines with J gene TRBJ1-2; TRBD1, the table's D call, lacks a check against the DNA. TRBV21-1 is tagged as a pseudogene. The CDR3 covers 14 residues. CDR3 residues: CASSAQGVKYGYTF. The CDR3 DNA reads as TGTGCCAGCAGCGCACAGGGGGTTAAGTATGGCTACACCTTC.

The chain recombines TRBV5-1 with TRBJ2-3, with D possibly TRBD1 on 5 matching bases. Per the germline V gene, CDR1 is SGHRS and CDR2 is YFSETQ. The CDR3 spans 14 residues. V was trimmed by 0 bases and J by 3 bases, leaving 8 bases between them. The chain's CDR3 is CASSLDPGTDTQYF. The CDR3 region has the DNA TGCGCCAGCAGCTTGGATCCAGGGACAGATACGCAGTATTTT.

The rearrangement joins TRBV2 to TRBJ1-1, with 7 bases aligning to TRBD1. The V segment lost 4 bases and the J segment 3 bases; nucleotides outside the gene matches: 2. Germline lookup yields CDR1 SNHLY and CDR2 FYNNEI. The CDR3 consists of 13 residues. In nucleotides, the CDR3 is TGTGCCAGCAGTGTAGACAGGGACACTGAAGCTTTCTTT. Its protein product is CASSVDRDTEAFF.

The genes are TRBV19 and TRBJ1-1; the D gene is possibly TRBD1 (6 bases). This CDR3 has 15 residues. The V and J ends lost 5 bases and 3 bases respectively, with 16 bases between them. Germline V CDR1 and CDR2: LNHDA, SQIVND (reference sequence). The CDR3 nucleotides are TGTGCCAGTAGTCTACAACAGGGCACTCACACTGAAGCTTTCTTT. Translated, it gives CASSLQQGTHTEAFF.

In this sample, this clone turned up once. The gene calls are TRBV5-4 and TRBJ2-7; 13 nucleotides align to TRBD2. The V segment lost 5 bases and the J segment 2 bases; nucleotides outside the gene matches: 1. The CDR3 is 14 residues long. The germline CDR1 and CDR2 sequences are SGHNT and YYREEE (reference sequence). The CDR3 DNA reads as TGTGCCAGCAGACTAGCGGGGGGGCCCTACGAGCAGTACTTC. Translating it yields CASRLAGGPYEQYF.

This clone was seen a single time. The chain employs TRBV5-1 and TRBJ1-1, with D perhaps matching TRBD1 (5 bases). There are 14 residues in the CDR3. CDR1 and CDR2 (germline): SGHRS, YFSETQ. The V end lost 1 base, the J end lost 4 bases, and 11 bases lay between the germline ends. CDR3 sequence reads: CASSLYGGTTEAFF. CDR3 DNA sequence: TGCGCCAGCAGCTTGTACGGGGGAACCACTGAAGCTTTCTTT.

This clone was counted between two and nine times. The chain employs TRBV15 and TRBJ1-1; D is ambiguous. The length of the CDR3 is 13 residues. In germline, CDR1 is LNHNV, CDR2 YYDKDF (reference sequence). Trimming left V 5 bases short and J 7 bases short, with 14 bases between. CDR3 nucleotide sequence: TGTGCCACCAGCGGAGCCGAATTAGATGAAGCTTTCTTT. As protein: CATSGAELDEAFF.

The chain has TRBV9 and TRBJ2-7, with D perhaps matching TRBD1 (6 bases). Trimming stripped 4 bases from V and 0 bases from J, with 14 bases between. Germline V gives CDR1 SGDLS, CDR2 YYNGEE. The CDR3 has 15 amino acids. The CDR3 spells CASSPRTDYSYEQYF. The CDR3 DNA follows: TGTGCCAGCAGCCCCCGGACAGACTACTCCTACGAGCAGTACTTC. Full variable domain (rest looked up from reference TRBV9 and TRBJ2-7): DSGVTQTPKHLITATGQRVTLRCSPRSGDLSVYWYQQSLDQGLQFLIQYYNGEERAKGNILERFSAQQFPDLHSELNLSSLELGDSALYFCASSPRTDYSYEQYFGPGTRLTVT.

For this clone: The same CDR3 is also encoded by other DNA sequences in this sample. This sequence joins TRBV30 and TRBJ1-5; D possibly corresponds to TRBD1 (6 bases). CDR3 size: 13 residues. V was clipped by 3 bases and J by 1 base, with 7 bases between them. Germline CDR1 is GTSNPN and CDR2 is SVGIG (reference sequence). The CDR3 coding sequence is TGTGCCTGGAGCGGACAGAGCAATCAGCCCCAGCATTTT. Amino acid sequence: CAWSGQSNQPQHF.

The V call is TRBV9, the J call TRBJ2-3, with no clear D. Germline V lookup: CDR1 SGDLS, CDR2 YYNGEE. The V end lost 0 bases, the J end lost 0 bases, and 5 bases lay between the germline ends. This CDR3 is 14 amino acids long. CDR3 in DNA: TGTGCCAGCAGCGTAGCTCCTAGCACAGATACGCAGTATTTT. It specifies CASSVAPSTDTQYF.

The chain employs TRBV7-9 and TRBJ2-5; the D gene is possibly TRBD2 (5 bases). Germline V gene sequence: CDR1 SEHNR, CDR2 FQNEAQ (reference sequence). V was pared by 5 bases and J by 3 bases, with 10 bases between. CDR3 size: 13 residues. The CDR3 DNA reads as TGTGCCAGCAGCCCCGCGGAGGAAGAGACCCAGTACTTC. Translated, it gives CASSPAEEETQYF.

Only a few counts were recorded for this clone. This chain uses TRBV19 with TRBJ2-7, with 8 nucleotides matching TRBD2. Germline lookup yields CDR1 LNHDA and CDR2 SQIVND (reference sequence). J was trimmed by 4 bases and V by 5 bases; bases with no gene match: 7. The CDR3 covers 14 residues. The CDR3 loop reads CASSRGGQAYEQYF. The CDR3 nucleotides are TGTGCCAGTAGTCGCGGGGGGCAGGCGTACGAGCAGTACTTC.

The chain recombines TRBV30 with TRBJ1-5; D is ambiguous. The CDR3 contains 14 residues. V was cut by 1 base and J by 4 bases, with 11 bases left in between. CDR1 GTSNPN and CDR2 SVGIG come from the germline V gene (reference sequence). DNA of the CDR3: TGTGCCTGGAGTGCTGGCAGAATAAATCAGCCCCAGCATTTT. Protein product: CAWSAGRINQPQHF.

The chain recombines TRBV25-1 with TRBJ1-2, with 7 bases matching TRBD1. V was pared by 8 bases and J by 1 base, with 4 bases of the junction left unmatched. Per germline, CDR1 MGHDK and CDR2 SYGVNS. The CDR3 runs to 13 residues. The CDR3 here is CASRGQFNYGYTF. The CDR3 DNA follows: TGTGCCAGCCGGGGACAGTTTAACTATGGCTACACCTTC.

The CDR3 nucleotides are TGTGCCTGGAGTCAGGTTGGGGGCACCCTCCACTTT. The encoded protein is CAWSQVGGTLHF. This chain links TRBV30 with TRBJ1-6, with a weak D call TRBD1 (6 bases). Germline V gene lookup returns CDR1 GTSNPN and CDR2 SVGIG (reference sequence). The ends were cut back, 2 bases at V and 14 bases at J, with 13 bases in the middle. The CDR3 covers 12 residues.

The CDR3 DNA reads TGTGCCAGCACTTTGAGCAGGGGTCGGGGCTACACCTTC. Residues: CASTLSRGRGYTF. V is TRBV28 and J is TRBJ1-2, with D possibly matching TRBD1 (6 bases). The CDR3 contains 13 residues. The germline V gene encodes CDR1 MDHEN and CDR2 SYDVKM. The V gene lost 7 bases and the J gene lost 8 bases, with 17 bases spanning the gap.

The chain links TRBV7-2 to TRBJ1-1; D gene unclear. The CDR3 loop spans 14 amino acids. Germline V gene sequence: CDR1 SGHTA, CDR2 FQGNSA. The V end was cut by 3 bases, the J end by 1 base, with 9 bases between. DNA for the CDR3: TGTGCCAGCAGCTTTGCGCGGGAGAACACTGAAGCTTTCTTT. Amino acid sequence: CASSFARENTEAFF.